This T cell receptor beta chain was observed in a study of glioma-infiltrating T cells after dendritic cell vaccination. At the level of the study: Patients received three intradermal dendritic cell vaccine injections at biweekly intervals.

Before vaccination, two weeks after the third vaccination, and at progression, PBMC were collected. The germline V gene has CDR1 LNHNV and CDR2 YYDKDF (reference sequence). This CDR3 is 12 amino acids long. V was pared by 1 base and J by 7 bases, with 7 bases between. Sequenced by immunoSEQ multiplex PCR; TCRdb stores in-frame clones only, minus some. This table holds some 100,000 clones, under 90% found once. This rearrangement joins TRBV15 to TRBJ2-5; D gene unclear. Sequenced material: blood, taken before dendritic cell vaccination. The sequence was collected from a human donor with glioblastoma. CDR3 loop: CATSRGEVTQYF. The CDR3, as DNA: TGTGCCACCAGCAGAGGTGAGGTGACCCAGTACTTC.